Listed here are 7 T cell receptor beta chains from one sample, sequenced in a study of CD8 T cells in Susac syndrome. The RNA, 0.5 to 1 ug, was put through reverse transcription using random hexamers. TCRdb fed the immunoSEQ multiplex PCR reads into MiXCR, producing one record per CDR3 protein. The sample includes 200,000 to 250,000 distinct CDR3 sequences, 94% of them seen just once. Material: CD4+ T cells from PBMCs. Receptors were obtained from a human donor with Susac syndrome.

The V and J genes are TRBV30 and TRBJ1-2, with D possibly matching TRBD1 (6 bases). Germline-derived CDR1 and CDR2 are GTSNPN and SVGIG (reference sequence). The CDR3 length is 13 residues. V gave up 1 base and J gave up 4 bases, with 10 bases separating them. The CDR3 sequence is CAWSGGASYGYTF. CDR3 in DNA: TGTGCCTGGAGTGGGGGGGCTTCCTATGGCTACACCTTC.

This CDR3 is CATSRDPWAGDTEAFF. For the CDR3, the DNA is TGTGCCACCAGCAGAGATCCATGGGCGGGGGACACTGAAGCTTTCTTT. The chain couples TRBV15 to TRBJ1-1, with a tentative D call TRBD1 (5 bases). The germline CDR1 and CDR2 sequences are LNHNV and YYDKDF (reference sequence). The V gene lost 0 bases and the J gene lost 3 bases, with 14 bases spanning the gap. The CDR3 covers 16 residues.

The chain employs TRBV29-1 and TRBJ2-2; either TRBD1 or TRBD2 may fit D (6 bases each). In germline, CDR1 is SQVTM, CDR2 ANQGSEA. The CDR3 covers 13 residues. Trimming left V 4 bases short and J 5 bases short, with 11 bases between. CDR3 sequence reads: CSVVVGGTGELFF. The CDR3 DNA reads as TGCAGCGTTGTGGTAGGGGGGACCGGGGAGCTGTTTTTT.

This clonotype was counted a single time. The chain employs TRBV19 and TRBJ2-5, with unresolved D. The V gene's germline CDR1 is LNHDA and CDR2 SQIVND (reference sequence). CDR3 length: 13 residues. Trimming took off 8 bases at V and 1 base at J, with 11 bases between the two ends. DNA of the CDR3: TGTGCCAGTTCGCAGGTGGGCCAAGAGACCCAGTACTTC. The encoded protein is CASSQVGQETQYF.

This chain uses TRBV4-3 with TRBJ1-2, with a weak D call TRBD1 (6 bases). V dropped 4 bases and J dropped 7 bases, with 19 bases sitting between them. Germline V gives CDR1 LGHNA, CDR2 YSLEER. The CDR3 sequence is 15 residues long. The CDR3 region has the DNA TGCGCCAGCAGCCCCCCGGACAGTACTTTTAGTGGCTACACCTTC. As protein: CASSPPDSTFSGYTF.

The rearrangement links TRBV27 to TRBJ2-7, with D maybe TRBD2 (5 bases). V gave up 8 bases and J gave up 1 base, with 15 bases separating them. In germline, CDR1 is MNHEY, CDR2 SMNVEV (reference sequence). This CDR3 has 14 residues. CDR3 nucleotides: TGTGCCAGCGGGAGACAAATCGGATCCTACGAGCAGTACTTC. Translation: CASGRQIGSYEQYF.

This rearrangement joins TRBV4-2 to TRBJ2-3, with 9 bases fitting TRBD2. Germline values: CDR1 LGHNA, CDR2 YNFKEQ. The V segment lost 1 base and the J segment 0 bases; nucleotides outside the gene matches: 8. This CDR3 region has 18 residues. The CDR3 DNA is TGTGCCAGCAGCCAAGTGGGAGCGGGGGGATCGAGCACAGATACGCAGTATTTT. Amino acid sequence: CASSQVGAGGSSTDTQYF.